The 20 T cell receptor beta chains presented below share a single source sample, sequenced in a study of cytomegalovirus exposure and HLA in healthy donors (dated by TCRdb to 2015 to 2018). Library prep was done by the immunoSEQ multiplex PCR assay. For the multiplex PCR, a mixture combining 60 forward primers for TCR Vbeta segments and 13 reverse primers for TCR Jbeta segments was used. In its TCRdb copy, this immuneACCESS table keeps in-frame sequences only and misses some clones. Where compared with another copy, unresolved V genes explain less than half of these, and the others have no known cause. Here the sample has about 200,000 clones; 75% to 85% occur a single time. Clones ranked in the top ten supply over 1.1% of the sample. The sample was PBMCs. These receptor sequences come from a girl between 5 and 17 years old in good health and CMV-seronegative.

The V call is TRBV28, the J call TRBJ2-1; maybe TRBD2 (6 bases). V lost 5 bases to trimming and J lost 0 bases, with 14 bases between them. Looked up from germline, CDR1 is MDHEN and CDR2 is SYDVKM. The CDR3 covers 16 residues. CDR3 bases: TGTGCCAGCAGTATCCAGGGACTTAACTCCTACAATGAGCAGTTCTTC. Amino acid sequence: CASSIQGLNSYNEQFF.

The chain uses TRBV19 and TRBJ2-7; TRBD2 aligns across 9 bases. This CDR3 is built from 15 residues. Unmatched junction bases numbered 5, after V lost 5 bases and J lost 0 bases. Germline-derived CDR1 and CDR2 are LNHDA and SQIVND (reference sequence). CDR3 in DNA: TGTGCCAGTAGTTCCCTAGCGGGAAGCTCCTACGAGCAGTACTTC. Its translation: CASSSLAGSSYEQYF.

The chain joins TRBV14 to TRBJ2-2; 8 bases agree with TRBD2. This CDR3 comprises 16 residues. The germline V gene encodes CDR1 SGHDN and CDR2 FVKESK. Unmatched junction bases numbered 11, after V lost 4 bases and J lost 7 bases. The CDR3 is CASSRRSGGFGGELFF. Written as DNA, the CDR3 is TGTGCCAGCAGCCGTAGAAGCGGGGGCTTTGGCGGGGAGCTGTTTTTT.

V usage is TRBV9 and J usage is TRBJ2-2; TRBD2 agrees at 11 bases. CDR1 and CDR2 from the germline V gene are SGDLS and YYNGEE. This CDR3 region has 16 residues. Trimming removed 4 bases from V and 3 bases from J; junction bases left unmatched: 5. The CDR3 bases are TGTGCCAGCAGCAGGGGACTAGCGGAGTACACCGGGGAGCTGTTTTTT. Translating it yields CASSRGLAEYTGELFF.

This clone appeared once. The chain links TRBV28 to TRBJ2-5; D not certain. The DNA end is more similar to TRBJ2-7, so the J call may be wrong. The germline CDR1 and CDR2 sequences are MDHEN and SYDVKM. The CDR3 is 14 residues long. CDR3 amino acids: CASSLKGRPYEQYF. For the CDR3, the DNA is TGTGCCAGCAGTTTGAAAGGCAGGCCCTACGAGCAGTACTTC.

V usage is TRBV19 and J usage is TRBJ1-1, with a weak D call TRBD1 (6 bases). V lost 5 bases and J lost 6, with 19 bases in between. Germline V CDR1 and CDR2: LNHDA, SQIVND (reference sequence). The CDR3 length is 15 residues. The CDR3 region is CASSLPTGRAAEAFF. The CDR3 DNA reads as TGTGCCAGTAGTCTACCGACAGGCCGGGCAGCTGAAGCTTTCTTT.

CDR3 protein: CASSLGGTGLGGQYF. CDR3 nucleotides: TGTGCCAGCAGCTTGGGGGGGACCGGCCTCGGAGGGCAGTACTTC. The chain combines TRBV5-6 with TRBJ2-5; TRBD2 might be the D (6 bases). CDR1 and CDR2 (germline): SGHDT, YYEEEE. The CDR3 is made up of 15 amino acids. Trimming took 0 bases from V and 11 from J, leaving 20 bases between them. Full variable domain (outside the CDR3, taken from reference TRBV5-6 and TRBJ2-5): DAGVTQSPTHLIKTRGQQVTLRCSPKSGHDTVSWYQQALGQGPQFIFQYYEEEERQRGNFPDRFSGHQFPNYSSELNVNALLLGDSALYLCASSLGGTGLGGQYFGPGTRLLVL.

The rearrangement uses TRBV14 and TRBJ1-1; D remains unclear. This CDR3 spans 15 amino acids. The V end was cut by 4 bases, the J end by 0 bases, with 12 bases between. Germline V CDR1 and CDR2: SGHDN, FVKESK. This CDR3 is CASSPDRRMNTEAFF. In DNA form, the CDR3 reads TGTGCCAGCAGCCCGGACCGGAGGATGAACACTGAAGCTTTCTTT.

The CDR3, as DNA: TGTGCCAGCAGCTCCCCACAGGAGTACGAGCAGTACTTC. Amino acid sequence: CASSSPQEYEQYF. The chain combines TRBV11-2 with TRBJ2-7, with a weak D call TRBD1 (5 bases). With 4 bases removed from V and 4 bases from J, the gap between germline ends came to 11 bases. The CDR3 loop spans 13 amino acids. From germline, CDR1 is SGHAT and CDR2 FQNNGV.

The rearrangement links TRBV27 to TRBJ1-2; no definite D call. Germline-derived CDR1 and CDR2 are MNHEY and SMNVEV (reference sequence). This CDR3 has 15 residues. The V and J ends lost 0 bases and 4 bases respectively, with 12 bases between them. The CDR3 nucleotides read TGTGCCAGCAGTTTATCTGAGGGCCTATCCTATGGCTACACCTTC. Its translation: CASSLSEGLSYGYTF.

This clone was detected a few times. The chain employs TRBV4-3 and TRBJ2-2; 9 bases fit TRBD2. The germline gives CDR1 LGHNA, CDR2 YSLEER. The CDR3 is 18 residues long. The trim removed 4 bases at V and 1 base at J, leaving 10 bases unmatched. The CDR3 DNA reads TGCGCCAGCAGCCGCTTGCGAACGACTAGCGGGAACACCGGGGAGCTGTTTTTT. Its translation is CASSRLRTTSGNTGELFF.

This chain connects TRBV4-3 to TRBJ2-1; D possibly corresponds to TRBD2 (7 bases). The CDR3 spans 15 residues. Germline V gives CDR1 LGHNA, CDR2 YSLEER. The ends were cut back, 2 bases at V and 6 bases at J, with 14 bases in the middle. The CDR3, as DNA: TGCGCCAGCAGCCAACTACGGGGGGCCCGCAATGAGCAGTTCTTC. It encodes CASSQLRGARNEQFF.

V is TRBV5-4 and J is TRBJ2-7, with 7 nucleotides matching TRBD1. Looked up from germline, CDR1 is SGHNT and CDR2 is YYREEE (reference sequence). The CDR3 contains 13 residues. V lost 4 bases to trimming and J lost 3 bases; unmatched junction nucleotides: 4. DNA for the CDR3: TGTGCCAGCAGCCCGGACAGGAGCTACGAGCAGTACTTC. Protein product: CASSPDRSYEQYF.

By its share, this clone is medium-sized. This chain links TRBV6-4 with TRBJ2-3; 10 nucleotides line up with TRBD1. The CDR3 loop spans 14 amino acids. Trimming cost V 2 bases and J 4 bases; bases outside gene matches: 0. In germline, CDR1 is MRHNA, CDR2 SNTAGT. CDR3 region: CASSDGQGADTQYF. DNA of the CDR3: TGTGCCAGCAGTGACGGACAGGGGGCAGATACGCAGTATTTT.

The chain carries TRBV19 and TRBJ2-3; 9 bases agree with TRBD1. Germline lookup yields CDR1 LNHDA and CDR2 SQIVND (reference sequence). The J segment lost 4 bases and the V segment lost 4 bases, leaving 12 bases of the junction unmatched. The length of the CDR3 is 17 residues. CDR3 coding DNA: TGTGCCAGTAGTAGCTCGGGACAGGGTATCGTAGCAGATACGCAGTATTTT. It is translated as CASSSSGQGIVADTQYF.

A single count supports this clone. The rearrangement joins TRBV6-1 to TRBJ1-1; tentatively, D is TRBD1 (5 bases). V was shortened by 2 bases and J by 2 bases, with 6 bases between the two germline ends. The CDR3 is 13 residues long. Per the germline V gene, CDR1 is MNHNS and CDR2 is SASEGT. In DNA form, the CDR3 reads TGTGCCAGCAGTGAAAGGGGTAACACTGAAGCTTTCTTT. Amino acids: CASSERGNTEAFF.

This clone was recorded a few times. CDR3 nucleotides: TGTGCCAGCAGACACCGGCCATATAGCGGGAGACACCCTAACAATGAGCAGTTCTTC. The encoded protein is CASRHRPYSGRHPNNEQFF. The gene calls are TRBV28 and TRBJ2-1, with 9 nucleotides matching TRBD2. The germline CDR1 and CDR2 sequences are MDHEN and SYDVKM. With V trimmed by 6 bases and J by 5 bases, 20 bases remained unmatched. The CDR3 has 19 residues. Full variable domain (outside the CDR3, taken from reference TRBV28 and TRBJ2-1): DVKVTQSSRYLVKRTGEKVFLECVQDMDHENMFWYRQDPGLGLRLIYFSYDVKMKEKGDIPEGYSVSREKKERFSLILESASTNQTSMYLCASRHRPYSGRHPNNEQFFGPGTRLTVL.

The chain couples TRBV5-1 to TRBJ2-3, with TRBD1 identical over 8 bases. Germline V CDR1 and CDR2: SGHRS, YFSETQ. V was clipped by 2 bases and J by 0 bases; unmatched bases: 5. CDR3 length: 16 residues. This CDR3 is CASSFPQGASTDTQYF. In DNA form, the CDR3 reads TGCGCCAGCAGCTTTCCGCAGGGGGCTAGCACAGATACGCAGTATTTT.

The sample holds a few counts of this clone. The V gene is TRBV12-1, the J gene TRBJ2-7; the table's D call, TRBD1, has no DNA check behind it. TRBV12-1 is marked as a pseudogene. The CDR3 spans 14 residues. CDR3: CASSLPTGAYEQYF. As DNA, the CDR3 is TGTGCCAGCAGTCTCCCCACAGGAGCCTACGAGCAGTACTTC.

This clone has a single count. CDR3 sequence (DNA): TGTGCCAGCAGCTGGGGAGGGGGTAAACTGTTTTTT. Translating gives CASSWGGGKLFF. The chain is built from TRBV7-2 and TRBJ1-4; D is perhaps TRBD1 (6 bases). Looked up from germline, CDR1 is SGHTA and CDR2 is FQGNSA. Between the trimmed V and J ends, which lost 4 bases and 11 bases, there was a span of 11 bases. This CDR3 region has 12 residues.